The 26 T cell receptor beta chains below all came from one sample that was sequenced in a study of T cell changes during pregnancy in multiple sclerosis. The assay was immunoSEQ multiplex PCR, and TCRdb's table has in-frame clones only and misses some. The table has 90,000 to 120,000 clones, 85% to 95% seen once. Source: peripheral blood, taken in the third trimester of pregnancy. Receptors were obtained from a female donor in good health, enrolled as a control in a pregnancy study.

The CDR3 sequence: CASSDLQVYGYTF. The CDR3 nucleotides are TGTGCCAGCAGTGACCTACAGGTATATGGCTACACCTTC. The V call is TRBV25-1, the J call TRBJ1-2, with D possibly being TRBD1 (5 bases). CDR1 and CDR2 from the germline V gene are MGHDK and SYGVNS. This CDR3 comprises 13 residues. Trimming cost V 3 bases and J 5 bases, with 10 bases left between them.

The J gene is TRBJ1-3, the V gene TRBV10-3; weak D call: TRBD1 (5 bases). Germline CDR1 ENHRY, CDR2 SYGVKD. The germline V and J ends were trimmed by 6 bases and 7 bases, with 16 bases remaining between them. CDR3 length equals 14 residues. CDR3 nucleotide sequence: TGTGCCATCAGAGAAGGGAGGGGAATGAACACCATATATTTT. This sequence encodes CAIREGRGMNTIYF.

This sequence joins TRBV15 and TRBJ1-4; D might be TRBD1 (5 bases). V lost 0 bases and J 4 bases, leaving 18 bases between the germline ends. Germline values: CDR1 LNHNV, CDR2 YYDKDF (reference sequence). The CDR3 has 18 residues. The CDR3 here is CATSRDKAGPGRNEKLFF. The CDR3 DNA reads as TGTGCCACCAGCAGAGATAAGGCGGGGCCAGGGCGTAATGAAAAACTGTTTTTT.

The chain is built from TRBV6-6 and TRBJ1-6; D is perhaps TRBD1 (6 bases). Deletions cut 8 bases from V and 7 bases from J, with 12 bases between. CDR1 MNHNY and CDR2 SVGAGI come from the germline V gene (reference sequence). The CDR3 spans 13 residues. CDR3 sequence: CASGDTGNSPLHF. The CDR3 region has the DNA TGTGCCAGCGGGGACACGGGAAATTCACCCCTCCACTTT.

V gene TRBV9 combines with J gene TRBJ2-2; D unclear. Trimming stripped 0 bases from V and 4 bases from J, with 10 bases between. Per the germline V gene, CDR1 is SGDLS and CDR2 is YYNGEE. The CDR3 has 15 residues. The CDR3 DNA follows: TGTGCCAGCAGCGTAGATCCCCTCGGCACCGGGGAGCTGTTTTTT. Its protein is CASSVDPLGTGELFF.

This chain joins TRBV2 and TRBJ1-2; 10 bases are shared with TRBD1. V gave up 9 bases and J gave up 5 bases; unmatched junction bases: 6. Germline V CDR1 and CDR2: SNHLY, FYNNEI. The CDR3 length is 13 residues. The CDR3 nucleotides are TGTGCCAGTGACGGGACAGGGGAATATGGCTACACCTTC. This translates into CASDGTGEYGYTF.

The chain couples TRBV9 to TRBJ2-1; D is ambiguous. Germline V gene lookup returns CDR1 SGDLS and CDR2 YYNGEE. The V end lost 0 bases, the J end lost 0 bases, and 7 bases lay between the germline ends. CDR3 size: 15 residues. CDR3 in DNA: TGTGCCAGCAGCGTAGGCTCTAGCTCCTACAATGAGCAGTTCTTC. Translating it yields CASSVGSSSYNEQFF.

J is TRBJ1-5 and V is TRBV30; 9 bases fit TRBD1. Trimming cost V 6 bases and J 6 bases; bases outside gene matches: 6. The CDR3 has 13 amino acids. Germline V gene sequence: CDR1 GTSNPN, CDR2 SVGIG (reference sequence). In nucleotides, the CDR3 is TGTGCCTGCCTGGACAGGGGCGGTCAGCCCCAGCATTTT. Translating gives CACLDRGGQPQHF.

This rearrangement joins TRBV7-6 to TRBJ1-3; possible D gene TRBD1, 5 bases. Trimming cost V 4 bases and J 1 base, with 11 bases left between them. The CDR3 extends over 15 amino acids. Germline V gene sequence: CDR1 SGHVS, CDR2 FNYEAQ. CDR3 in amino acids: CASSSAGGSGNTIYF. CDR3 in DNA: TGTGCCAGCAGCTCAGCCGGGGGTTCTGGAAACACCATATATTTT.

The chain is built from TRBV11-3 and TRBJ2-7; 11 nucleotides align to TRBD2. The length of the CDR3 is 13 residues. The V segment lost 5 bases and the J segment 5 bases; nucleotides outside the gene matches: 2. Germline CDR1 is SGHNT and CDR2 is YENEEA. CDR3 amino acids: CASSISGGDEQYF. The CDR3 coding sequence is TGTGCCAGCAGCATTAGCGGGGGGGACGAGCAGTACTTC.

The CDR3 region has the DNA TGTGCCATCAGTGGAGAGAACACTGAAGCTTTCTTT. Protein sequence: CAISGENTEAFF. This chain joins TRBV10-3 and TRBJ1-1; D is unclear. From germline, CDR1 is ENHRY and CDR2 SYGVKD. The CDR3 has 12 residues. Trimming cost V 4 bases and J 1 base, with 4 bases left between them.

The genes are TRBV19 and TRBJ2-7; TRBD2 might be the D (6 bases). Trimming left V 3 bases short and J 7 bases short, with 16 bases between. Germline V gene lookup returns CDR1 LNHDA and CDR2 SQIVND (reference sequence). The length of the CDR3 is 14 residues. DNA of the CDR3: TGTGCCAGTAGTATGTTACAGGACCGGGAGGAGCAGTACTTC. Translating it yields CASSMLQDREEQYF.

The rearrangement joins TRBV30 to TRBJ1-4; no reliable D call. The CDR3 runs to 12 residues. CDR1 and CDR2 (germline): GTSNPN, SVGIG (reference sequence). V gave up 2 bases and J gave up 7 bases, with 8 bases separating them. CDR3 amino acids: CAWSPTGEKLFF. The CDR3 DNA follows: TGTGCCTGGAGTCCCACGGGTGAAAAACTGTTTTTT.

The chain joins TRBV30 to TRBJ1-5, with TRBD1 matching over 7 bases. After removal of 3 bases from V and 0 bases from J, the junction contained 2 bases not matched to a gene. Per the germline V gene, CDR1 is GTSNPN and CDR2 is SVGIG (reference sequence). CDR3 size: 14 residues. Here the CDR3 DNA reads TGTGCCTGGAGGAGGACAGGTAGCAATCAGCCCCAGCATTTT. Translation gives CAWRRTGSNQPQHF.

The gene calls are TRBV7-2 and TRBJ2-3; D ambiguous. CDR3 length: 15 residues. Trimming left V 4 bases short and J 0 bases short, with 11 bases between. Germline loops: CDR1 SGHTA, CDR2 FQGNSA. CDR3 sequence: CASSSLQESTDTQYF. DNA of the CDR3: TGTGCCAGCAGCTCCCTCCAGGAAAGCACAGATACGCAGTATTTT.

This clone was counted a few times. J is TRBJ1-1 and V is TRBV5-1; TRBD1 matches at 7 bases. J was trimmed by 3 bases and V by 7 bases; bases with no gene match: 12. CDR1 and CDR2 (germline): SGHRS, YFSETQ. The CDR3 is 15 residues long. CDR3 nucleotide sequence: TGCGCCAGCGGTAGGGGGCCCGGAGCGGACACTGAAGCTTTCTTT. Translated: CASGRGPGADTEAFF. The full variable domain, its missing parts supplied by reference TRBV5-1 and TRBJ1-1, is KAGVTQTPRYLIKTRGQQVTLSCSPISGHRSVSWYQQTPGQGLQFLFEYFSETQRNKGNFPGRFSGRQFSNSRSEMNVSTLELGDSALYLCASGRGPGADTEAFFGQGTRLTVV.

As for this clone: This sample includes further DNA sequences coding for the same CDR3. The rearrangement joins TRBV11-2 to TRBJ1-1; D gene ambiguous. The V gene lost 5 bases and the J gene lost 5 bases, with 12 bases spanning the gap. The CDR3 is made up of 13 amino acids. Germline CDR1 and CDR2: SGHAT and FQNNGV. CDR3 sequence (DNA): TGTGCCAGCAGCCAAGCGGGTAATACTGAAGCTTTCTTT. Translated: CASSQAGNTEAFF.

The V call is TRBV27, the J call TRBJ2-1, with D possibly being TRBD1 (5 bases). Trimming removed 4 bases at V and 2 bases at J, with 6 bases between. There are 13 residues in the CDR3. The V gene's germline CDR1 is MNHEY and CDR2 SMNVEV (reference sequence). CDR3 residues: CASSYRPYNEQFF. DNA for the CDR3: TGTGCCAGCAGTTACAGGCCCTACAATGAGCAGTTCTTC.

The V and J genes are TRBV9 and TRBJ2-3, with D unclear. This CDR3 has 15 amino acids. The V end lost 0 bases, the J end lost 5 bases, and 13 bases lay between the germline ends. Germline lookup yields CDR1 SGDLS and CDR2 YYNGEE. The CDR3 DNA follows: TGTGCCAGCAGCGTAGGAACACAGAGTGGAGATACGCAGTATTTT. Its translation is CASSVGTQSGDTQYF. Filled out from reference TRBV9 and TRBJ2-3, the complete variable domain reads DSGVTQTPKHLITATGQRVTLRCSPRSGDLSVYWYQQSLDQGLQFLIQYYNGEERAKGNILERFSAQQFPDLHSELNLSSLELGDSALYFCASSVGTQSGDTQYFGPGTRLTVL.

The count of this clone is one. V gene TRBV15 combines with J gene TRBJ1-2; TRBD1 matches at 9 bases. The CDR3 consists of 16 residues. The V and J ends lost 3 bases and 8 bases, in that order; junction bases with no gene match: 13. Per germline, CDR1 LNHNV and CDR2 YYDKDF (reference sequence). The CDR3 is CATSSPEQGALKGYTF. In DNA, the CDR3 is TGTGCCACCAGCAGTCCAGAACAGGGGGCGCTGAAAGGCTACACCTTC.

This chain uses TRBV12-5 with TRBJ1-2; TRBD1 matches at 7 bases. CDR3 size: 16 residues. Losses at the gene ends were 7 bases for V and 1 base for J; bases not matched to a gene: 12. Germline lookup yields CDR1 LGHNT and CDR2 FRNRAP. Here the CDR3 reads CASAGGLQGSNYGYTF. CDR3 nucleotide sequence: TGTGCTAGTGCTGGCGGGTTACAGGGGAGTAACTATGGCTACACCTTC. The full variable domain, with the rest looked up from reference TRBV12-5 and TRBJ1-2, is DARVTQTPRHKVTEMGQEVTMRCQPILGHNTVFWYRQTMMQGLELLAYFRNRAPLDDSGMPKDRFSAEMPDATLATLKIQPSEPRDSAVYFCASAGGLQGSNYGYTFGSGTRLTVV.

Here the CDR3 reads CASSLMGGGKETQYF. For the CDR3, the DNA is TGTGCCAGCAGCTTAATGGGCGGGGGGAAAGAGACCCAGTACTTC. This sequence joins TRBV7-2 and TRBJ2-5; TRBD2 matches at 8 bases. J was trimmed by 3 bases and V by 2 bases; bases with no gene match: 5. The CDR3 spans 15 residues. Germline lookup yields CDR1 SGHTA and CDR2 FQGNSA.

This clone has just one count. This sequence joins TRBV19 and TRBJ2-2; 10 nucleotides agree with TRBD1. The CDR3 is 15 residues long. The J segment lost 8 bases and the V segment lost 1 base, leaving 4 bases of the junction unmatched. Germline V CDR1 and CDR2: LNHDA, SQIVND (reference sequence). CDR3 sequence: CASSIVTGGLGELFF. CDR3 coding DNA: TGTGCCAGTAGTATAGTGACAGGGGGCTTAGGGGAGCTGTTTTTT.

This chain uses TRBV5-4 with TRBJ2-4; possible D gene TRBD1, 6 bases. The V end was cut by 2 bases, the J end by 8 bases, with 17 bases between. The germline CDR1 and CDR2 sequences are SGHNT and YYREEE (reference sequence). CDR3 size: 15 residues. The CDR3 nucleotides are TGTGCCAGCAGCTTAGGTCCCGGACAGCTGGACATTCAGTACTTC. This sequence encodes CASSLGPGQLDIQYF.

The chain recombines TRBV27 with TRBJ1-2, with a weak D call TRBD1 (6 bases). V was trimmed by 6 bases and J by 4 bases, leaving 24 bases between them. There are 17 residues in the CDR3. Germline V CDR1 and CDR2: MNHEY, SMNVEV (reference sequence). CDR3 protein: CASRLQGTKLTGYGYTF. CDR3 DNA sequence: TGTGCCAGCAGGCTCCAGGGGACAAAACTCACGGGCTATGGCTACACCTTC.

This clone was found a few times. The chain combines TRBV2 with TRBJ2-3; a weak D match, TRBD2 (6 bases). Germline loops: CDR1 SNHLY, CDR2 FYNNEI. The CDR3 consists of 13 residues. Between the trimmed V and J ends, which lost 5 bases and 1 base, there was a span of 7 bases. CDR3 DNA sequence: TGTGCCAGCAGTCCTAGCGGCACAGATACGCAGTATTTT. This encodes CASSPSGTDTQYF.